One sample yielded the 9 T cell receptor beta chains listed below, sequenced in a study of early T cells in non-severe SARS-CoV-2 infection. TCRdb re-analysed the 5' RACE reads in MiXCR, keeping a single row per CDR3 protein. The sample lists some 52,000 distinct CDR3 sequences, about 8.2% occurring once. The sequencing input was whole blood. These receptor sequences come from an adult who was a healthcare worker with PCR-confirmed SARS-CoV-2 infection or an uninfected control (not recorded which).

This clonotype has just a few counts. This sequence joins TRBV11-2 and TRBJ2-2; D is unresolved. The CDR3 sequence is 14 residues long. V was trimmed by 1 base and J by 0 bases, leaving 3 bases between them. Germline V gives CDR1 SGHAT, CDR2 FQNNGV. The CDR3 region is CASSLVTNTGELFF. CDR3 bases: TGTGCCAGCAGCTTAGTCACGAACACCGGGGAGCTGTTTTTT.

J is TRBJ2-5 and V is TRBV3-1; D not certain. In germline, CDR1 is LGHDT, CDR2 YNNKEL (reference sequence). The CDR3 covers 16 residues. The V gene lost 0 bases and the J gene lost 3 bases, with 14 bases spanning the gap. CDR3 loop: CASSQDYASREETQYF. The CDR3 DNA reads as TGTGCCAGCAGCCAAGATTACGCCTCTAGGGAAGAGACCCAGTACTTC.

This clonotype was observed a few times. CDR3 residues: CASSFEPGTEAFF. CDR3 nucleotide sequence: TGTGCCAGCAGCTTTGAGCCGGGCACTGAAGCTTTCTTT. This sequence joins TRBV7-2 and TRBJ1-1; unclear D gene. Trimming shortened V by 3 bases and J by 4 bases, and 9 bases separated the two germline ends. This CDR3 contains 13 residues. CDR1 is SGHTA, CDR2 FQGNSA, per germline.

The chain is built from TRBV12-3 or TRBV12-4 and TRBJ1-4; D is undetermined. The CDR3 contains 13 residues. V was shortened by 7 bases and J by 6 bases, with 12 bases between the two germline ends. Here the CDR3 DNA reads TGTGCCAGCATATCTCCCCTGGATGAAAAACTGTTTTTT. This translates into CASISPLDEKLFF.

The chain carries TRBV20-1 and TRBJ1-1; unclear D gene. The CDR3 runs to 11 residues. V was shortened by 6 bases and J by 0 bases, with 5 bases between the two germline ends. The germline gives CDR1 DFQATT, CDR2 SNEGSKA (reference sequence). Here the CDR3 DNA reads TGCAGTGCGATCTTGAACACTGAAGCTTTCTTT. Translating it yields CSAILNTEAFF.

At least ten counts were recorded for this clonotype. The V gene is TRBV19, the J gene TRBJ1-2, with D maybe TRBD1 (5 bases). The CDR3 is 14 residues long. Germline loops: CDR1 LNHDA, CDR2 SQIVND (reference sequence). Trimming stripped 5 bases from V and 8 bases from J, with 18 bases between. As DNA, the CDR3 is TGTGCCAGTAGTGCTGGGAGTTGGGGCCCCGGCTACACCTTC. Protein product: CASSAGSWGPGYTF.

There are many counts of this clonotype. J is TRBJ2-1 and V is TRBV19, with D tentatively TRBD2 (7 bases). The CDR3 has 16 residues. V was shortened by 3 bases and J by 9 bases, with 21 bases between the two germline ends. In germline, CDR1 is LNHDA, CDR2 SQIVND (reference sequence). CDR3 in amino acids: CASSISGGAFGSEQFF. In DNA form, the CDR3 reads TGTGCCAGTAGTATCTCGGGGGGCGCCTTTGGAAGTGAGCAGTTCTTC.

V and J are TRBV29-1 and TRBJ2-1; unclear D gene. The V end lost 4 bases, the J end lost 2 bases, and 9 bases lay between the germline ends. CDR1 is SQVTM, CDR2 ANQGSEA, per germline. This CDR3 spans 13 amino acids. CDR3 coding DNA: TGCAGCGTTGGGCAGGCAGCCTACAATGAGCAGTTCTTC. Protein sequence: CSVGQAAYNEQFF.

This clonotype was counted at least ten times. This chain uses TRBV16 with TRBJ2-7; the D gene is possibly TRBD2 (6 bases). Per germline, CDR1 KGHSY and CDR2 FQNENV. The V and J ends lost 0 bases and 5 bases respectively, with 14 bases between them. The CDR3 is 15 residues long. CDR3: CASSQSPGSGDEQYF. CDR3 DNA: TGTGCCAGCAGCCAATCGCCCGGGTCGGGGGACGAGCAGTACTTC.